Listed below are T cell receptor beta chains from one sample, sequenced in a study of blood T cell repertoires in COVID-19. TCRdb keeps only in-frame clones here, not all; method: immunoSEQ multiplex PCR. The sample lists tens of thousands of clones; around 86% were seen once. Sequencing input: peripheral blood. The receptors shown here come from a woman over 75 with active or convalescent COVID-19. Both conserved end residues are part of each CDR3. A D gene is named only where the DNA matches it firmly. Clone size is given for some rows only: seen once, a few or many times, or a class if the clone is expanded.

>TRBV6-6|NA|TRBJ2-1|TRBD2
TGTGCCAGCAGTTACCTGCCTAGCGGGGGGTACAATGAGCAGTTCTTC
CASSYLPSGGYNEQFF
>TRBV28|NA|TRBJ2-7|TRBD1
TGTGCCAGCTTAAAAGGGGACAGGGGTAGCGGCGAGCAGTACTTC
CASLKGDRGSGEQYF
>TRBV7-9|NA|TRBJ1-1|NA
TGTGCCAGCAGCCAAGACTGGACTGAAGCTTTCTTT
CASSQDWTEAFF
>TRBV7-6|once|TRBJ1-2|TRBD1
TGTGCCAGCAGCTCAGGACAGGGGCCCAGTGGTGGCTACACCTTC
CASSSGQGPSGGYTF
>TRBV10-2|NA|TRBJ1-5|NA
TGCGCCAGCAGTAATTACAGGGTCAATCAGCCCCAGCATTTT
CASSNYRVNQPQHF
>TRBV19|few|TRBJ2-7|TRBD1
TGTGCCAGTAAGATGAGGGACAGGGCCAACGAGCAGTACTTC
CASKMRDRANEQYF
>TRBV5-1|NA|TRBJ2-7|TRBD1
TGCGCCAGCAGCCCGGGACAGGGTGTAGAGCAGTACTTC
CASSPGQGVEQYF
>TRBV4-3|NA|TRBJ1-5|NA
TGCGCCAGCAGCCAAGCCGGGGGCAATCAGCCCCAGCATTTT
CASSQAGGNQPQHF
>TRBV7-2|NA|TRBJ2-3|TRBD2
TGTGCCAGCAGCCCTCCGGGACTAGCGAAGGCAGATACGCAGTATTTT
CASSPPGLAKADTQYF
>TRBV6-5|NA|TRBJ2-4|NA
TGTGCCAGCAGTTTATGGCTAGCCAGGTACAAAAACATTCAGTACTTC
CASSLWLARYKNIQYF
>TRBV2|NA|TRBJ2-3|TRBD2
TGTGCCAGCAGTGAAACGGTAGCGGGGGGGGGAACAGATACGCAGTATTTT
CASSETVAGGGTDTQYF
>TRBV12-2|NA|TRBJ1-1|NA
TGTGCAAGTCGCATTAGCCCAGGGGAATGGAACACTGAAGCTTTCTTT
CASRISPGEWNTEAFF
>TRBV12-3/TRBV12-4|NA|TRBJ1-4|NA
TGTGCCAGCAGTCTCGGGGTTAATGAAAAACTGTTTTTT
CASSLGVNEKLFF
>TRBV3-1/TRBV3-2|once|TRBJ2-1|NA
TGTGCCAGCAGCCGGGGACTGCAAATGAATGAGCAGTTCTTC
CASSRGLQMNEQFF
>TRBV6-4|NA|TRBJ2-1|TRBD1
TGTGCCAGCAGTGACCTACCCGGGACAGGGTACAATGAGCAGTTCTTC
CASSDLPGTGYNEQFF
>TRBV28|NA|TRBJ2-5|TRBD1
TGTGCCAGCAGTTTAATTGGACAGGGGGCAAGGGAGACCCAGTACTTC
CASSLIGQGARETQYF
>TRBV7-3|NA|TRBJ2-1|TRBD2
TGTGCCAGCAGAACTAGCGGGAGGGCCATTTATGAGCAGTTCTTC
CASRTSGRAIYEQFF